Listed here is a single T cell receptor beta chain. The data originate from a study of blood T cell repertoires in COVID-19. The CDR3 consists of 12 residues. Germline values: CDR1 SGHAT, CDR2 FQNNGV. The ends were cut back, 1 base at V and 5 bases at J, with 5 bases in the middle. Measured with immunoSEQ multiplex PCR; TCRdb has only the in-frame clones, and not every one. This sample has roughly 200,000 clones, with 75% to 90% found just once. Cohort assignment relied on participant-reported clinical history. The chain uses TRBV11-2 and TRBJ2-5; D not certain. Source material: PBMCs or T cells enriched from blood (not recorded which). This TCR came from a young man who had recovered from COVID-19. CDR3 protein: CASSLGRETQYF. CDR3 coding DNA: TGTGCCAGCAGCTTAGGTCGGGAGACCCAGTACTTC.